Listed below are T cell receptor beta chains from one sample, sequenced in a study of graft-versus-host responses after intestinal transplantation. Their specific antigens are unknown. Profiling relied on immunoSEQ multiplex PCR, and the TCRdb table lists in-frame clones only, not all of them. The sample yields around 77,000 clones, roughly 94% seen once. The source was unstimulated CD8+ T cells sorted from spleen or lymph node cells, collected before intestinal transplant. The source is a human donor who received an intestinal transplant. Each CDR3 is given with its conserved first and last residue. A D gene is named only where the DNA matches it firmly.

TRBD2 TRBV13 CASSSKGTSGTYYNEQFF
TRBD2 TRBV4-1 CASSQVRLGYERETTQNEQFF
TRBD2 TRBV10-1 CASSGLAGGWQFF
. TRBV6-5 CASSYSAAARLDGYTF
. TRBV19 CASSILGEKLFF
. TRBV27 CASSSPGIQETQYF
TRBD1 TRBV5-6 CASSLWTGDTTIYF
TRBD1 TRBV19 CASSIGQGVLGSGANVLTF
. TRBV28 CASSLITGYEQYF
. TRBV27 CASSWTGAYEQYF
TRBD2 TRBV15 CATSRAGTSAYNEQFF
. TRBV5-6 CASSLSGYNQPQHF
. TRBV27 CASSDADFSYNEQFF
. TRBV4-1 CASSQVHNQPQHF
. TRBV11-2 CASSLVRQPQHF
. TRBV9 CASSVIIGSGELFF
. TRBV5-1 CASSLGWGNTEAFF
. TRBV9 CASSVTGRGETQYF
. TRBV11-2 CASSPSDSLIKQYF
TRBD2 TRBV7-2 CASSLSDVGGGPTYEQYF
. TRBV5-8 CASSLVRSYNEQFF
TRBD1 TRBV19 CASSITGQGARFSYNEQFF
. TRBV5-6 CASSRVGGGYTF
. TRBV27 CASSLEGVSEAFF
TRBD2 TRBV2 CASSETSGTLDIQYF
TRBD2 TRBV7-9 CASSLGAGSQETQYF
. TRBV19 CASQTSRQHTDTQYF
TRBD1 TRBV11-1 CASSSQGEETQYF
TRBD2 TRBV27 CASSLSGLSNGHNEQFF
. TRBV4-1 CASSQERVTGTDTQYF
. TRBV19 CASRGGRIGDEQFF
TRBD1 TRBV7-9 CASSPQTGNYEQYF
TRBD1 TRBV29-1 CSASTPTGGGNTIYF
TRBD1 TRBV19 CASSTLGQAGATNEKLFF
TRBD2 TRBV7-8 CASSPGLAVSQEQYF
TRBD1 TRBV27 CASSPWTGWVGYTF
. TRBV28 CASTRSNTGNGYTF
TRBD1 TRBV19 CASSDRGYEQYF
. TRBV5-7 CASSLLGECGEKLFF
. TRBV5-6 CASSLTSLEDQETQYF
. TRBV5-1 CASSSDRYEQYF
. TRBV7-2 CASSLDTSGNTIYF
TRBD2 TRBV9 CASSVDGGSVDEQYF